What follows describes a single T cell receptor beta chain. This receptor's antigen is unknown. Base qualities are not at hand, and no much larger clone is one base apart. In the germline V gene (reference sequence), CDR1 corresponds to SEHNR and CDR2 to FQNEAQ. Deletion took 3 bases off V and 8 bases off J, with a span of 11 bases between the germline ends. Inclusive of the bounding cysteine and phenylalanine, the CDR3 is 13 residues long. The read is trimmed to its CDR3 DNA, 39 bases read in frame from base 1. TCRbeta CDR3 regions were amplified from genomic DNA by means of the immunoSEQ Assay, a bias-controlled multiplex PCR. As for the authors' bioinformatics: The number of nucleated cells in each sample was estimated by amplification of reference gene primers within the assay. To quantify the absolute abundance of each unique TCRbeta CDR3 rearrangement, sequence reads were collapsed and filtered. For each sample, productive Simpson clonality was calculated as the square root of Simpson's diversity index across productive rearrangements. TCRdb holds this immuneACCESS table with in-frame rearrangements only. Some clones are missing; in checked studies, unresolved V genes explain under half, and the rest has no known cause. The DNA gave D and trimming, while V, J and clone size come from that table. Within this sample are 120,000 to 150,000 clones, with roughly 80% of them counted one time only. The ten largest make up 7.5% to 8.5% of the sample.

This sample stems from a study of blood T cell repertoires in COVID-19 (TCRdb year 2020). Regarding the research as a whole: Samples from collaborators originated in the United States, Italy and Spain and spanned both the acute and convalescent phases of COVID-19. The material from the prospective study consisted of cDNA or gDNA derived from T cells, B-cell-depleted T cells, or PBMCs. Deeply sampled blood TCRbeta repertoires from subjects exposed to, actively infected with, or recovered from COVID-19 were included in the dataset. The repertoires were released in a freely available public database intended as a resource for research on the immune response to SARS-CoV-2. Samples were obtained from the ongoing ImmuneRACE study (first 160 participants) and from over a thousand subjects provided by 6 global collaborators. Nearly every sample came with metadata listing a de-identified subject ID, COVID-19 status, age in years and sex. Where available, HLA class I and class II types were obtained from metadata supplied by the sample provider rather than from assay-based typing. Overall results and qualifications from the work: How much clinical and demographic metadata was included differed by source and by participant, and the metadata was provided uncurated.

Each collaborating institution followed its own protocols to collect whole blood in K2EDTA tubes. For TCRbeta analysis, collaborator samples were shipped as frozen whole blood, as isolated PBMCs, or as DNA extracted from either sample type. The chain uses TRBV7-9 and TRBJ1-5, with no D gene named confidently. Sequencing used peripheral blood. The source is a human donor in a cohort sampled during active COVID-19. At the DNA level, the sequence is TGTGCCAGCAGCTTTGGGAGGGAAAAGCCCCAGCATTTT. This translates into CASSFGREKPQHF.